Given below is one T cell receptor (beta chain) in context. These data originate in a study of cytomegalovirus exposure and HLA in healthy donors. This CDR3 has 18 amino acids. The germline CDR1 and CDR2 sequences are SGHRS and YFSETQ. With 0 bases removed from V and 2 bases from J, the gap between germline ends came to 18 bases. In the PCR, 60 Vbeta and 13 Jbeta primers were used. Original processing notes: Tens of millions of unique TCR beta chains, about 12 million shared, were counted in a later analysis. TCRdb keeps only in-frame clones here, not all; method: immunoSEQ multiplex PCR. Clone size and V and J calls were adopted from that table, with D and trimming inferred from the DNA. The sample carries 150,000 to 200,000 clones, approximately 72% recorded once.

V gene TRBV5-1 combines with J gene TRBJ2-1, with TRBD2 as a possible D gene (5 bases). The source of this sequence is a female donor in good health and CMV-seronegative. Sample: PBMCs. CDR3 nucleotides: TGCGCCAGCAGCTTGGGAATTAACGTGATAGCGCCCTACAATGAGCAGTTCTTC. It codes for CASSLGINVIAPYNEQFF.